The 31 T cell receptor beta chains reported below all come from one sample, sequenced in a study of vaccination and CD4 T cells after COVID-19. Researchers used the Oncomine TCR Beta short-read assay to sequence DNA from cultured CD4+ T cells. TCRdb called the PCR reads again in MiXCR, with one record for every CDR3 protein. The sample holds roughly 19,000 distinct CDR3 sequences, less than 50% seen once. No antigen has been assigned to these receptors. As for treatment: 10-day PBMC culture with coronavirus spike peptide pools or control peptides (ViraFEST assay). This specimen was CD4+ T cells from blood, cultured in vitro, taken after SARS-CoV-2 vaccination. The receptors here all came from a human donor who had recovered from COVID-19.

The sample holds a few counts of this clonotype. V gene TRBV27 combines with J gene TRBJ2-1, with 9 bases aligning to TRBD1. Per germline, CDR1 MNHEY and CDR2 SMNVEV (reference sequence). The CDR3 spans 15 residues. The V gene end was trimmed by 3 bases and the J gene end by 8 bases; junction bases not matched to a gene: 8. The chain's CDR3 is CASSFRDRDSYEQFF. CDR3 bases: TGTGCCAGCAGTTTCCGGGACAGGGATTCTTATGAGCAGTTCTTC.

The chain recombines TRBV20-1 with TRBJ1-1; D is undetermined. Germline-derived CDR1 and CDR2 are DFQATT and SNEGSKA (reference sequence). The CDR3 has 12 amino acids. Trimming pared 3 bases from V and 1 base from J, leaving 6 bases between. Here the CDR3 DNA reads TGCAGTGCTAGGTACGGGAACACTGAAGCTTTCTTT. Translated, it gives CSARYGNTEAFF.

The V and J genes are TRBV19 and TRBJ1-1; D uncertain. The CDR3 length is 13 residues. Germline values: CDR1 LNHDA, CDR2 SQIVND (reference sequence). V was cut by 6 bases and J by 5 bases, with 13 bases left in between. The CDR3 loop reads CASSDDLGTEAFF. CDR3 coding DNA: TGTGCCAGTAGCGACGACTTGGGGACTGAAGCTTTCTTT.

For the CDR3, the DNA is TGCAGTGCGACCCGTAGGGATGGGTATAATCAGCCCCAGCATTTT. Translating gives CSATRRDGYNQPQHF. The chain joins TRBV20-1 to TRBJ1-5; D is ambiguous. This CDR3 comprises 15 residues. Per the germline V gene, CDR1 is DFQATT and CDR2 is SNEGSKA (reference sequence). Trimming removed 6 bases from V and 4 bases from J, with 19 bases in between.

The chain recombines TRBV2 with TRBJ2-7, with TRBD1 identical over 7 bases. This CDR3 region has 13 residues. V dropped 4 bases and J dropped 4; count of bases not matched to a gene: 4. Germline V gene sequence: CDR1 SNHLY, CDR2 FYNNEI. The CDR3 spells CASSVGRGYEQYF. The CDR3 coding sequence is TGTGCCAGCAGTGTCGGCAGGGGGTACGAGCAGTACTTC.

This clonotype showed up just once. The chain joins TRBV24-1 to TRBJ1-1; maybe TRBD1 (6 bases). Trimming took off 9 bases at V and 4 bases at J, with 20 bases between the two ends. Germline CDR1 is KGHDR and CDR2 is SFDVKD. The length of the CDR3 is 15 residues. The CDR3 region is CATGTSGEGSTEAFF. CDR3 bases: TGTGCCACCGGGACTTCAGGGGAAGGGAGCACTGAAGCTTTCTTT.

This chain joins TRBV7-9 and TRBJ2-7; the match to TRBD2 covers 9 bases. There are 18 residues in the CDR3. CDR1 and CDR2 from the germline V gene are SEHNR and FQNEAQ (reference sequence). The J segment lost 1 base and the V segment lost 2 bases, leaving 12 bases of the junction unmatched. The CDR3 protein is CASSLSGTSLFLSYEQYF. The CDR3 DNA reads as TGTGCCAGCAGCTTATCCGGGACTAGCCTCTTTCTTTCCTACGAGCAGTACTTC.

This clonotype has more than one count but fewer than ten. This chain uses TRBV7-9 with TRBJ1-5; 7 nucleotides line up with TRBD1. V was clipped by 6 bases and J by 4 bases; unmatched bases: 9. The CDR3 spans 15 residues. Germline-derived CDR1 and CDR2 are SEHNR and FQNEAQ (reference sequence). In nucleotides, the CDR3 is TGTGCCAGCAGTCCGACAGGGTGGGGGAATCAGCCCCAGCATTTT. It encodes CASSPTGWGNQPQHF.

This clonotype was counted only a few times. CDR3 in DNA: TGTGCCAGCAGCTCTTCCCAGACAGTTACCAATGGCTACACCTTC. It is translated as CASSSSQTVTNGYTF. The gene calls are TRBV7-9 and TRBJ1-2; perhaps TRBD1 as D (5 bases). Trimming left V 4 bases short and J 6 bases short, with 18 bases between. Looked up from germline, CDR1 is SEHNR and CDR2 is FQNEAQ (reference sequence). The CDR3 has 15 residues.

The chain joins TRBV6-5 to TRBJ2-1, with unresolved D. The CDR3 extends over 12 amino acids. The V end was cut by 4 bases, the J end by 7 bases, with 8 bases between. Germline V gives CDR1 MNHEY, CDR2 SVGAGI. The CDR3 spells CASSSQWNEQFF. The CDR3 DNA sequence: TGTGCCAGCAGTTCTCAGTGGAATGAGCAGTTCTTC.

The chain joins TRBV28 to TRBJ2-3; 7 nucleotides align to TRBD2. Germline V CDR1 and CDR2: MDHEN, SYDVKM. The CDR3 covers 17 residues. The ends lost 4 bases at V and 2 bases at J; junction bases unmatched: 12. CDR3: CASSSARSSGYTDTQYF. In DNA form, the CDR3 reads TGTGCCAGCAGTTCCGCTCGGTCTAGCGGTTACACAGATACGCAGTATTTT. The variable domain in full, with the rest retrieved from reference TRBV28 and TRBJ2-3, is DVKVTQSSRYLVKRTGEKVFLECVQDMDHENMFWYRQDPGLGLRLIYFSYDVKMKEKGDIPEGYSVSREKKERFSLILESASTNQTSMYLCASSSARSSGYTDTQYFGPGTRLTVL.

DNA of the CDR3: TGTGCCAGCAGCTTAAGCCGGGACGAAGAGACCCAGTACTTC. Protein: CASSLSRDEETQYF. The chain recombines TRBV7-3 with TRBJ2-5, with D possibly being TRBD1 or TRBD2 (5 bases each). CDR1 SGHTA and CDR2 FQGTGA come from the germline V gene. The CDR3 has 14 residues. V shed 1 base and J shed 3 bases, with 9 bases lying between them.

The chain joins TRBV6-1 to TRBJ2-7; the D is unclear. The V gene lost 6 bases and the J gene lost 1 base, with 10 bases spanning the gap. This CDR3 is built from 13 residues. Germline values: CDR1 MNHNS, CDR2 SASEGT. CDR3 region: CASSADGSYEQYF. The CDR3 nucleotides are TGTGCCAGCAGCGCCGACGGATCCTACGAGCAGTACTTC.

V gene TRBV15 combines with J gene TRBJ1-2; D gene uncertain. Trimming stripped 1 base from V and 1 base from J, with 10 bases between. Germline V gene sequence: CDR1 LNHNV, CDR2 YYDKDF (reference sequence). The length of the CDR3 is 15 residues. CDR3 nucleotides: TGTGCCACCAGCAGAGGAGGCAATTTTAACTATGGCTACACCTTC. Its protein is CATSRGGNFNYGYTF.

The gene calls are TRBV19 and TRBJ1-4; 8 nucleotides agree with TRBD1. Germline CDR1 LNHDA, CDR2 SQIVND (reference sequence). The CDR3 extends over 15 amino acids. V was pared by 7 bases and J by 4 bases, with 8 bases of the junction left unmatched. The CDR3 reads CASTPGQGHNEKLFF. The CDR3 DNA reads TGTGCCAGTACCCCCGGACAGGGACATAATGAAAAACTGTTTTTT.

The rearrangement links TRBV20-1 to TRBJ2-2; D might be TRBD2 (6 bases). The germline CDR1 and CDR2 sequences are DFQATT and SNEGSKA (reference sequence). Between the trimmed V and J ends, which lost 3 bases and 7 bases, there was a span of 15 bases. This CDR3 is 14 amino acids long. In nucleotides, the CDR3 is TGCAGTGCTAGCCCCGGGGGTAGGGGCGGGGAGCTGTTTTTT. Translated, it gives CSASPGGRGGELFF.

The chain is built from TRBV12-3 or TRBV12-4 and TRBJ1-5, with D possibly TRBD1 on 5 matching bases. V dropped 4 bases and J dropped 7 bases, with 11 bases sitting between them. The CDR3 contains 13 residues. The CDR3 loop reads CASSWGGRQPQHF. In DNA form, the CDR3 reads TGTGCCAGCAGTTGGGGGGGAAGGCAGCCCCAGCATTTT.

The chain has TRBV2 and TRBJ2-3; D gene unclear. CDR1 is SNHLY, CDR2 FYNNEI, per germline. The CDR3 runs to 14 residues. Trimming took off 7 bases at V and 6 bases at J, with 17 bases between the two ends. The CDR3 nucleotides read TGTGCCAGCATCCCCCGCTCTGTCGTGGATACGCAGTATTTT. It codes for CASIPRSVVDTQYF.

The chain joins TRBV11-1 to TRBJ2-3; TRBD1 matches at 9 bases. J gave up 5 bases and V 5 bases, and 5 bases lay outside the gene matches. The CDR3 covers 14 residues. The germline CDR1 and CDR2 sequences are SGHAT and FQDESV (reference sequence). CDR3 DNA: TGTGCCAGCAGCCCAAGGACAGGGGAAGATACGCAGTATTTT. Amino acid sequence: CASSPRTGEDTQYF.

CDR3 bases: TGTGCCAGCGAGCGGGGACAGACGAACTATGGCTACACCTTC. Residues: CASERGQTNYGYTF. V gene TRBV2 combines with J gene TRBJ1-2; 7 positions agree with TRBD1. V shed 8 bases and J 2 bases; nucleotides not matched to a gene: 8. The CDR3 totals 14 residues. CDR1 and CDR2 (germline): SNHLY, FYNNEI.

The V gene is TRBV25-1, the J gene TRBJ2-2; 10 positions agree with TRBD2. In germline, CDR1 is MGHDK, CDR2 SYGVNS. Trimming at V came to 4 bases and at J to 7 bases, leaving 9 bases not matched to a gene. The CDR3 sequence is 16 residues long. The CDR3 loop is CASSARPSGSIGELFF. The DNA of the CDR3 is TGTGCCAGCAGTGCTCGTCCTAGCGGGAGCATCGGGGAGCTGTTTTTT.

The V gene is TRBV20-1, the J gene TRBJ2-7; 10 bases are shared with TRBD1. CDR1 DFQATT and CDR2 SNEGSKA come from the germline V gene (reference sequence). The ends lost 6 bases at V and 3 bases at J; junction bases unmatched: 14. The CDR3 spans 16 residues. The CDR3, as DNA: TGCAGTGCCCCGCTTAAGGGACAGGGGACTCTCTACGAGCAGTACTTC. It codes for CSAPLKGQGTLYEQYF.

The chain employs TRBV20-1 and TRBJ2-1; 9 bases fit TRBD2. The J call may be mistaken, given a closer DNA end match to TRBJ2-7. The CDR3 runs 15 residues. CDR1 and CDR2 (germline): DFQATT, SNEGSKA (reference sequence). The DNA of the CDR3 is TGCAGTGCTAGCGTGGGTAGCGGGGGTACATACGAGCAGTACTTC. This codes for CSASVGSGGTYEQYF.

The chain has TRBV24-1 and TRBJ2-3; weak D call: TRBD2 (7 bases). The CDR3 sequence is 13 residues long. CDR1 and CDR2 from the germline V gene are KGHDR and SFDVKD. Trimming left V 5 bases short and J 4 bases short, with 9 bases between. The CDR3 loop reads CATSGGGPDTQYF. The CDR3 DNA reads TGTGCCACCAGTGGGGGGGGCCCAGATACGCAGTATTTT.

There are a few counts of this clonotype. V and J are TRBV25-1 and TRBJ1-2; no definite D call. Per the germline V gene, CDR1 is MGHDK and CDR2 is SYGVNS. There are 13 residues in the CDR3. Between the trimmed V and J ends, which lost 4 bases and 4 bases, there was a span of 10 bases. The DNA for the CDR3 is TGTGCCAGCAGTGGTGGGTTCCCCTATGGCTACACCTTC. This gives the protein CASSGGFPYGYTF.

The rearrangement uses TRBV20-1 and TRBJ2-2, with no clear D. CDR3 length equals 13 residues. Trimming removed 1 base from V and 5 bases from J, with 8 bases in between. CDR1 is DFQATT, CDR2 SNEGSKA, per germline (reference sequence). Written as DNA, the CDR3 is TGCAGTGCTAGAGTATCAGTTACCGGGGAGCTGTTTTTT. It yields the protein CSARVSVTGELFF.

This clonotype appeared a few times. The gene calls are TRBV7-3 and TRBJ1-1; D gene ambiguous. The ends were cut back, 5 bases at V and 3 bases at J, with 16 bases in the middle. Germline-derived CDR1 and CDR2 are SGHTA and FQGTGA. There are 15 residues in the CDR3. The CDR3: CASSRIPGADTEAFF. DNA for the CDR3: TGTGCCAGCAGCCGTATCCCAGGAGCGGACACTGAAGCTTTCTTT.

This clonotype was counted once. This CDR3 is missing its conserved last phenylalanine or tryptophan, likely due to a read error. The V and J genes are TRBV27 and TRBJ1-2; TRBD1 is a possible D gene (5 bases). The CDR3 totals 14 residues. V lost 3 bases and J lost 8, with 16 bases in between. Germline loops: CDR1 MNHEY, CDR2 SMNVEV (reference sequence). CDR3: CASSFSGKDTGYTL. CDR3 coding DNA: TGTGCCAGCAGTTTCTCCGGAAAGGACACCGGCTACACCCTC.

A few counts support this clonotype. The chain joins TRBV7-3 to TRBJ2-7; 9 nucleotides align to TRBD1. The CDR3 is made up of 14 amino acids. Unmatched junction bases numbered 6, after V lost 5 bases and J lost 4 bases. Germline V gene data show CDR1 as SGHTA and CDR2 as FQGTGA. The CDR3 bases are TGTGCCAGCAGCCGCGGGACAGGGTCGTACGAGCAGTACTTC. It codes for CASSRGTGSYEQYF.

The genes are TRBV6-1 and TRBJ1-1; D is uncertain. V shed 9 bases and J shed 5 bases, with 16 bases lying between them. The CDR3 extends over 13 amino acids. The germline V gene encodes CDR1 MNHNS and CDR2 SASEGT. CDR3 sequence (DNA): TGTGCCAGTATTCCCAGGTGGGGAACTGAAGCTTTCTTT. Protein: CASIPRWGTEAFF.

The rearrangement uses TRBV24-1 and TRBJ2-1, with D maybe TRBD2 (7 bases). CDR1 is KGHDR, CDR2 SFDVKD, per germline. The V and J ends lost 5 bases and 8 bases respectively, with 15 bases between them. The CDR3 length is 14 residues. The CDR3 coding sequence is TGTGCCACCAGTGTGGGGGGGGCAAGGGATGAGCAGTTCTTC. It specifies CATSVGGARDEQFF.